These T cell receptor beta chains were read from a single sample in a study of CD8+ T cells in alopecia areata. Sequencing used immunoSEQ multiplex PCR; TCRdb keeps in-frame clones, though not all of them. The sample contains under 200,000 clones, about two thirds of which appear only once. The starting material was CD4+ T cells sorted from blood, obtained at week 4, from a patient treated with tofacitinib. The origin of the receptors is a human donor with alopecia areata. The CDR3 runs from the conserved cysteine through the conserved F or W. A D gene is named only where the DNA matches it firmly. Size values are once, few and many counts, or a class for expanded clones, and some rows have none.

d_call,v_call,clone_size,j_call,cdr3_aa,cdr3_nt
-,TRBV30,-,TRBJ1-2,CAWSVHGKGRPIWGYTF,TGTGCCTGGAGTGTACATGGGAAGGGAAGACCTATATGGGGCTACACCTTC
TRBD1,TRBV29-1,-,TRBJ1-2,CSVVGQGAYGYTF,TGCAGCGTTGTCGGTCAGGGGGCGTACGGCTACACCTTC
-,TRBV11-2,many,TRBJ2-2,CASSALRNTGELFF,TGTGCCAGCAGCGCTCTAAGGAACACCGGGGAGCTGTTTTTT
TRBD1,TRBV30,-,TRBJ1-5,CAWSSDRGLSQHF,TGTGCCTGGAGTTCGGACAGGGGATTGTCCCAGCATTTT
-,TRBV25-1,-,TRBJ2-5,CASSLWREETQYF,TGTGCCAGCAGCCTGTGGAGGGAAGAGACCCAGTACTTC
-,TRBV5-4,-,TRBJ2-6,CASSLYLPGANVLTF,TGTGCCAGCAGCCTGTACCTCCCTGGGGCCAACGTCCTGACTTTC
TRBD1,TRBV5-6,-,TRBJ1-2,CASSLNLRDSYGYTF,TGTGCCAGCAGCTTAAACCTCCGGGACAGTTATGGCTACACCTTC
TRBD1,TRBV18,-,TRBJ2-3,CASSPWTGDVSTDTQYF,TGTGCCAGCTCACCCTGGACAGGTGACGTGAGCACAGATACGCAGTATTTT
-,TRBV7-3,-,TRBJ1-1,CASSQGRGTEAFF,TGTGCCAGCAGCCAGGGGAGGGGGACTGAAGCTTTCTTT
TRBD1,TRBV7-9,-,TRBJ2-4,CASSVLGGPKNIQYF,TGTGCCAGCAGCGTTCTAGGGGGCCCCAAAAACATTCAGTACTTC
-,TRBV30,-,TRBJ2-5,CAWSPGLQETQYF,TGTGCCTGGAGTCCAGGCCTTCAAGAGACCCAGTACTTC
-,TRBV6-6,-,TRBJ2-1,CASRRGDYNEQFF,TGTGCCAGCAGGAGAGGAGATTACAATGAGCAGTTCTTC
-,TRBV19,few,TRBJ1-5,CASSIAGDRPQHF,TGTGCCAGTAGTATAGCGGGAGATCGGCCCCAGCATTTT
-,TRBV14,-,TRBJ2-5,CASSPLRGTQYF,TGTGCCAGCAGCCCCCTCCGTGGGACCCAGTACTTC
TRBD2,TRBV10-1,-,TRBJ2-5,CASSGGLAGTQETQYF,TGCGCCAGCAGTGGAGGACTAGCGGGGACTCAAGAGACCCAGTACTTC
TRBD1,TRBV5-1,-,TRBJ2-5,CASSLYTGARETQYF,TGCGCCAGCAGCTTGTATACAGGGGCTAGAGAGACCCAGTACTTC
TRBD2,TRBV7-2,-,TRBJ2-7,CASSLNSGAYEQYF,TGTGCCAGCAGCTTGAATAGCGGGGCCTACGAGCAGTACTTC
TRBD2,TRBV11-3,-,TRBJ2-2,CASSFLAGGTGELFF,TGTGCCAGCAGCTTCCTAGCGGGGGGAACCGGGGAGCTGTTTTTT
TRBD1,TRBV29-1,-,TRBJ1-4,CSVEARRTGGIGKLFF,TGCAGCGTTGAAGCGAGGCGGACAGGGGGAATTGGAAAACTGTTTTTT
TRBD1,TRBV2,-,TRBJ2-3,CASSDTGEDTQYF,TGTGCCAGCAGTGACACAGGGGAAGATACGCAGTATTTT
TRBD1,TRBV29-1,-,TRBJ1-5,CSVTQGAQGQPQHF,TGCAGCGTAACACAGGGGGCGCAGGGGCAGCCCCAGCATTTT
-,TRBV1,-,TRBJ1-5,CTSSQVQPQHF,TGCACCAGCAGCCAAGTCCAGCCCCAGCATTTT
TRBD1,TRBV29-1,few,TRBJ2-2,CSVDRGNTGELFF,TGCAGCGTGGACAGGGGGAACACCGGGGAGCTGTTTTTT
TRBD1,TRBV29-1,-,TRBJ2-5,CSVRTGETQYF,TGCAGCGTCCGGACAGGAGAGACCCAGTACTTC
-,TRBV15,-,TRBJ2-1,CATSRQGRGEQFF,TGTGCCACCAGCAGGCAGGGACGGGGAGAGCAGTTCTTC
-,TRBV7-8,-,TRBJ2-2,CASRFDLVEDTGELFF,TGTGCCAGCAGGTTCGACTTAGTAGAAGACACCGGGGAGCTGTTTTTT
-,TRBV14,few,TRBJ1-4,CASSLPSLKGNEKLFF,TGTGCCAGCAGCCTCCCTTCCCTTAAGGGAAATGAAAAACTGTTTTTT
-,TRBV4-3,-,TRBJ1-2,CASSRSILDRTGGYTF,TGCGCCAGCAGCCGATCTATATTGGACAGAACTGGAGGCTACACCTTC
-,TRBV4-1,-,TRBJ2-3,CASSQVSRGRSSTDTQYF,TGCGCCAGCAGCCAAGTCTCGCGGGGCAGATCTAGCACAGATACGCAGTATTTT
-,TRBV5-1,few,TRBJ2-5,CASSLYSQETQYF,TGCGCCAGCAGCTTGTACAGCCAAGAGACCCAGTACTTC
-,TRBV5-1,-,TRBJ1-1,CASSLAGVGNTEAFF,TGCGCCAGCAGCTTGGCAGGGGTTGGGAACACTGAAGCTTTCTTT
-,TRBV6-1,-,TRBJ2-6,CASSETGANVLTF,TGTGCCAGCAGTGAGACTGGGGCCAACGTCCTGACTTTC
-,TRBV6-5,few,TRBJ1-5,CASSRGWERGQPQHF,TGTGCCAGCAGTAGGGGCTGGGAGAGGGGTCAGCCCCAGCATTTT
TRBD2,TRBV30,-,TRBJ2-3,CAWSGGLASTDTQYF,TGTGCCTGGAGTGGAGGACTAGCGAGCACAGATACGCAGTATTTT
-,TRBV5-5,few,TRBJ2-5,CASSLAPQDQETQYF,TGTGCCAGCAGCTTGGCCCCCCAGGACCAAGAGACCCAGTACTTC
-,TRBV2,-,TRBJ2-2,CASSRGLANTGELFF,TGTGCCAGCAGCCGAGGTCTCGCGAACACCGGGGAGCTGTTTTTT
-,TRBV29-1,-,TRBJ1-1,CSVAQVGGLNTEAFF,TGCAGCGTAGCTCAGGTGGGGGGGCTCAACACTGAAGCTTTCTTT
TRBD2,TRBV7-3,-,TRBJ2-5,CASGEAGFQETQYF,TGTGCCAGCGGGGAAGCGGGGTTTCAAGAGACCCAGTACTTC
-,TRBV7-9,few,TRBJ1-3,CASSLNSGNTIYF,TGTGCCAGCAGCCTTAACTCTGGAAACACCATATATTTT
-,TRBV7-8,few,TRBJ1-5,CASSFQGNLQPQHF,TGTGCCAGCAGCTTTCAGGGGAACTTGCAGCCCCAGCATTTT
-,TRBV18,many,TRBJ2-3,CASSPLSADTQYF,TGTGCCAGCTCACCTTTGTCAGCAGATACGCAGTATTTT
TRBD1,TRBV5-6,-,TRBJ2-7,CASRATGGNEQYF,TGTGCCAGCAGAGCCACAGGGGGTAACGAGCAGTACTTC
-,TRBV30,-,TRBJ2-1,CAWSVRGPVHPTPYNEQFF,TGTGCCTGGAGTGTACGAGGACCCGTCCACCCCACCCCCTACAATGAGCAGTTCTTC
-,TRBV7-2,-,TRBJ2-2,CASSFAGTGELFF,TGTGCCAGCAGCTTCGCGGGTACCGGGGAGCTGTTTTTT
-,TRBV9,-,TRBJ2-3,CASSERGDTQYF,TGTGCCAGCAGCGAACGAGGGGATACGCAGTATTTT
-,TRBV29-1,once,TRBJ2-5,CSVLGETQYF,TGCAGCGTCCTCGGCGAGACCCAGTACTTC
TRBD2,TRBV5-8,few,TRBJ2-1,CASSRIGTSGGLSYNEQFF,TGTGCCAGCAGCCGGATCGGGACTAGCGGGGGTCTGTCCTACAATGAGCAGTTCTTC
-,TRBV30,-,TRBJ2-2,CAWSVLKNTGELFF,TGTGCCTGGAGTGTACTCAAAAACACCGGGGAGCTGTTTTTT
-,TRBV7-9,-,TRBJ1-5,CASSLSNQPQHF,TGTGCCAGCAGCCTTAGCAATCAGCCCCAGCATTTT
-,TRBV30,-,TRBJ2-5,CAWSVPGTGQETQYF,TGTGCCTGGAGTGTACCGGGGACGGGGCAAGAGACCCAGTACTTC
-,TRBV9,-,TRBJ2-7,CASSVAFGSYEQYF,TGTGCCAGCAGCGTAGCGTTTGGGTCCTACGAGCAGTACTTC
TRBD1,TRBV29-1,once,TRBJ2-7,CSGARTGDNYEQYF,TGCAGCGGGGCCAGGACAGGGGATAACTACGAGCAGTACTTC
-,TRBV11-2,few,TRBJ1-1,CASSLGAPRDTEAFF,TGTGCCAGCAGCTTAGGGGCGCCCAGGGACACTGAAGCTTTCTTT
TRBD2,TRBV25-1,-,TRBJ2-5,CASGPRTSVEAQYF,TGTGCCAGCGGCCCGCGGACTAGCGTAGAGGCCCAGTACTTC
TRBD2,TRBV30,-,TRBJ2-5,CAWSGGGNQETQYF,TGTGCCTGGAGTGGGGGAGGGAACCAAGAGACCCAGTACTTC
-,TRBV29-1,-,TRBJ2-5,CSVGGETQYF,TGCAGCGTGGGCGGGGAGACCCAGTACTTC
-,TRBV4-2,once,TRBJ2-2,CASSRLQGPANTGELFF,TGTGCCAGCAGCCGCCTACAAGGTCCCGCGAACACCGGGGAGCTGTTTTTT